A selection of T cell receptor beta chains follows, all from one sample in a study of coeliac disease. Generated by immunoSEQ multiplex PCR, the TCRdb table keeps only in-frame clones and is missing some. This sample has thousands of clones, with 55% to 80% found just once. Sequenced material: lymphocytes from the gut lamina propria. The origin of the receptors is a man in his late teens or twenties with celiac disease on a gluten-free diet. The CDR3 runs from the conserved cysteine through the conserved F or W. Fields, in order: CDR3 DNA, CDR3 protein, D gene, clone size, CDR3 length, J gene, V gene. The D gene is left open where the match is weak. Size is omitted from some rows. Given values are once, few, many or a class for expanded clones.

TGTGCCAGCAGCGTAAGCGGGGGGGCCTCCGGGGAGCTGTTTTTT | CASSVSGGASGELFF | TRBD2 | . | 15 | TRBJ2-2 | TRBV9
TGTGCCAGCAGCTTACGGGGAAATCAGCCCCAGCATTTT | CASSLRGNQPQHF | . | . | 13 | TRBJ1-5 | TRBV7-2
TGTGCCAGCAGAATACAGGGTTCAAGTTCACCCCTCCACTTT | CASRIQGSSSPLHF | . | . | 14 | TRBJ1-6 | TRBV6-5
TGCGCCAGCAGCCAAAGGACAGGAACTGGAAACACCATATATTTT | CASSQRTGTGNTIYF | TRBD1 | . | 15 | TRBJ1-3 | TRBV4-3
TGTGCCAGCAGCCCCCGAGGGACAGGGGCCTACGAGCAGTACTTC | CASSPRGTGAYEQYF | TRBD1 | . | 15 | TRBJ2-7 | TRBV28
TGCGCCAGCAGCCATCTATTCCAGGGAAGGGGCTCCTACGAGCAGTACTTC | CASSHLFQGRGSYEQYF | . | . | 17 | TRBJ2-7 | TRBV4-3
TGTGCCATCCGGGACAGGGGTAACGATGAGCAGTTCTTC | CAIRDRGNDEQFF | TRBD1 | . | 13 | TRBJ2-1 | TRBV19
TGCGCCAGCAGCTTGGCGGGACTAGCGGGGTCCCCAAGAGAGACCCAGTACTTC | CASSLAGLAGSPRETQYF | TRBD2 | once | 18 | TRBJ2-5 | TRBV5-1
TGTGCCAGCAGCCGTCACCCGGGACAGCCTAATTCACCCCTCCACTTT | CASSRHPGQPNSPLHF | TRBD1 | few | 16 | TRBJ1-6 | TRBV14
TGTGCCCACCAACGAGGGTCGTACGAGCAGTACTTC | CAHQRGSYEQYF | . | . | 12 | TRBJ2-7 | TRBV5-3
TGTGCCAGCAGTTTGCGACAGCAGACCACTGAAGCTTTCTTT | CASSLRQQTTEAFF | . | . | 14 | TRBJ1-1 | TRBV27
TGTGCCAGCAGCTCGGGACTAGCGGTATACGAGCAGTACTTC | CASSSGLAVYEQYF | TRBD2 | . | 14 | TRBJ2-7 | TRBV7-2
TGTGCCAGCAGTTATATCGGGGGAGTTGGTGCAGCTTTCTTT | CASSYIGGVGAAFF | . | once | 14 | TRBJ1-1 | TRBV6-5
TGTGCCAGCAGTTACACACCGGGACAGGGCTACGAGCAGTACTTC | CASSYTPGQGYEQYF | TRBD1 | . | 15 | TRBJ2-7 | TRBV6-6
TGTGCCAGCAGCTCTCCCGGGACAGGGGATTATGGCTACACCTTC | CASSSPGTGDYGYTF | TRBD1 | . | 15 | TRBJ1-2 | TRBV7-2
TGTGCCAGCATAACGAACACCGGGGAGCTGTTTTTT | CASITNTGELFF | . | . | 12 | TRBJ2-2 | TRBV6-1
TGCGCCAGCAGTCGTCCCGGGACTAGCGGGGGGCCTGAGGGTACGCAGTATTTT | CASSRPGTSGGPEGTQYF | TRBD2 | . | 18 | TRBJ2-3 | TRBV5-1
TGTGCCAGCAGCGTAGGGGACAGGGGGCCTATGGGCACAGATACGCAGTATTTT | CASSVGDRGPMGTDTQYF | TRBD1 | . | 18 | TRBJ2-3 | TRBV9
TGTGCCAGCCGCGCGGGGGACAATCAGCCCCAGCATTTT | CASRAGDNQPQHF | . | once | 13 | TRBJ1-5 | TRBV5-5
TGTGCCAGCAGCTTAGAGTGGGACTCCTCCTACGAGCAGTACTTC | CASSLEWDSSYEQYF | . | few | 15 | TRBJ2-7 | TRBV7-6
TGTGCCAGCAGCCAAGACGTGGCCACACCCTATGGCTACACCTTC | CASSQDVATPYGYTF | . | few | 15 | TRBJ1-2 | TRBV4-2
TGTGCCAGCAGCTCTTCGACATTAATGAACACTGAAGCTTTCTTT | CASSSSTLMNTEAFF | . | few | 15 | TRBJ1-1 | TRBV5-6
TGTGCCAGCAGTTGGCGCGGGGGCGGGAAAGATACGCAGTATTTT | CASSWRGGGKDTQYF | . | . | 15 | TRBJ2-3 | TRBV5-4
TGCGCCAGCAGCTTGAAGTCGGGACAGGGGAACACTGAAGCTTTCTTT | CASSLKSGQGNTEAFF | TRBD1 | . | 16 | TRBJ1-1 | TRBV5-1
TGCGCCAGCAGTCATCCCGGGACAGGGATCGGCTACACCTTC | CASSHPGTGIGYTF | TRBD1 | once | 14 | TRBJ1-2 | TRBV23-1
TGTGCCAGCAGCTTGTCTTTTCGCACAGATACGCAGTATTTT | CASSLSFRTDTQYF | . | . | 14 | TRBJ2-3 | TRBV5-6
TGTGCCAGCAGCTCTGGAGGTGGGAACACTGAAGCTTTCTTT | CASSSGGGNTEAFF | . | few | 14 | TRBJ1-1 | TRBV7-2
TGTGCTAGTGTTCCCGCCCTTTCCTTTACAAGTCAGCCCCAGCATTTT | CASVPALSFTSQPQHF | . | few | 16 | TRBJ1-5 | TRBV12-5
TGCAGTGCTATGACAGGGGACACCATATATTTT | CSAMTGDTIYF | TRBD1 | . | 11 | TRBJ1-3 | TRBV20-1
TGTGCCAGCAGTTCCCGAGGTCTACAGGCCTGGCCTAACTATGGCTACACCTTC | CASSSRGLQAWPNYGYTF | . | once | 18 | TRBJ1-2 | TRBV28
TGTGCCTGGAGTGTCTCAGGGGGCAGGGATACGCAGTATTTT | CAWSVSGGRDTQYF | TRBD1 | . | 14 | TRBJ2-3 | TRBV30
TGTGCCTGGAGTGCCCAGGCCCGGTGGTCCGGAAACACCATATATTTT | CAWSAQARWSGNTIYF | . | . | 16 | TRBJ1-3 | TRBV30
TGTGCCAGCAGCTTAGCGCTCGGGTTGGAGACCCAGTACTTC | CASSLALGLETQYF | . | once | 14 | TRBJ2-5 | TRBV7-2
TGTGCCAGCAGTTGGGACGGGAGGTACACCTTC | CASSWDGRYTF | . | . | 11 | TRBJ1-2 | TRBV6-5
TGTGCCAGCAGAGACACAGGGATCCGGGAAAAACTGTTTTTT | CASRDTGIREKLFF | . | . | 14 | TRBJ1-4 | TRBV6-5
TGTGCCAGCAGCCCCGGGACCCAGTACTTC | CASSPGTQYF | . | . | 10 | TRBJ2-5 | TRBV7-9
TGCGCCAGCAGCCAAGAGGGATACGGGGGCAATGAGCAGTTCTTC | CASSQEGYGGNEQFF | . | . | 15 | TRBJ2-1 | TRBV4-1
TGTGCCATCAGTTCTTCATACAGGGACGGCTCTGGAAACACCATATATTTT | CAISSSYRDGSGNTIYF | . | . | 17 | TRBJ1-3 | TRBV10-3
TGCGCCAGCAGCCCTAGGACAGCACGACGGAACACTGAAGCTTTCTTT | CASSPRTARRNTEAFF | . | few | 16 | TRBJ1-1 | TRBV4-1
TGTGCCAGCAGCGTAAGGGCTAGCGTGTACTACAATGAGCAGTTCTTC | CASSVRASVYYNEQFF | . | . | 16 | TRBJ2-1 | TRBV9
TGTGCCAGCAGTTTCGAACGGGGAAGAAAACTGTTTTTT | CASSFERGRKLFF | . | . | 13 | TRBJ1-4 | TRBV28
TGTGCCAGCAGCCTACACAGGAACACCGGGGAGCTGTTTTTT | CASSLHRNTGELFF | . | . | 14 | TRBJ2-2 | TRBV28
TGTGCCTGGAGTTACCGCTTTAACTCCTACACCTTC | CAWSYRFNSYTF | . | few | 12 | TRBJ1-2 | TRBV30
TGTGCCAGTAGTATTGGTGTGGCGGCGAACGGCGAGACCCAGTACTTC | CASSIGVAANGETQYF | . | . | 16 | TRBJ2-5 | TRBV19
TGTGCCAGCAGCCCCCGCACCGGGGCTAACTATGGCTACACCTTC | CASSPRTGANYGYTF | . | . | 15 | TRBJ1-2 | TRBV9
TGTGCCAGCAGCTTAGCAGGGGGCCAAGAGACCCAGTACTTC | CASSLAGGQETQYF | . | . | 14 | TRBJ2-5 | TRBV7-6
TGTGCCAGCAGATTACAGAACACTGAAGCTTTCTTT | CASRLQNTEAFF | . | . | 12 | TRBJ1-1 | TRBV7-9
TGTGCCAGCAGTAGGGACAGAAATCAGCCCCAGCATTTT | CASSRDRNQPQHF | TRBD1 | . | 13 | TRBJ1-5 | TRBV5-4
TGCGCCAGCAGCTCCCAAGGGACTAGGAACAATGAGCAGTTCTTC | CASSSQGTRNNEQFF | TRBD2 | . | 15 | TRBJ2-1 | TRBV5-1
TGTGCCAGCACCAGGGGAACGAACACCGGGGAGCTGTTTTTT | CASTRGTNTGELFF | . | few | 14 | TRBJ2-2 | TRBV6-5
TGTGCCAGCAGCTCCAGACAGAAATCCTACAATGAGCAGTTCTTC | CASSSRQKSYNEQFF | . | . | 15 | TRBJ2-1 | TRBV7-6
TGCAGCGTTGGACAGGGGGTGTACGAGCAGTACTTC | CSVGQGVYEQYF | TRBD1 | . | 12 | TRBJ2-7 | TRBV29-1
TGTGCCAGCGGTCCCTTAAGGGGGTTCACTGAAGCTTTCTTT | CASGPLRGFTEAFF | . | few | 14 | TRBJ1-1 | TRBV6-5